The 9 T cell receptor beta chains listed next were all sequenced from one sample in a study of beta chain features in type 1 diabetes. The isolated RNA, all of it, was reverse transcribed, so expressed TCRB transcripts were what got sequenced. TCRdb keeps only in-frame clones here, not all; method: immunoSEQ multiplex PCR. The repertoire holds 900,000 or so clones, with about a sixth as singletons. The specimen was naive CD4+ T cells from blood. Source of these receptors: a woman younger than 35 in good health.

This clone showed up just a few times. The gene calls are TRBV4-3 and TRBJ2-1, with D tentatively TRBD2 (6 bases). This CDR3 comprises 15 residues. CDR1 and CDR2 from the germline V gene are LGHNA and YSLEER. V lost 4 bases and J 7 bases, leaving 17 bases between the germline ends. CDR3 protein: CASSRNTGLPNEQFF. CDR3 nucleotide sequence: TGCGCCAGCAGCCGGAACACGGGACTCCCTAATGAGCAGTTCTTC.

This clone appeared a few times. The chain uses TRBV10-3 and TRBJ2-1; 9 bases match TRBD2. V trimming: 5 bases; J trimming: 1 base; junction bases outside the gene matches: 3. The CDR3 is made up of 15 amino acids. Germline V gene sequence: CDR1 ENHRY, CDR2 SYGVKD. In DNA, the CDR3 is TGTGCCATCAGTTTAAGCGGGGGGTCCTACAATGAGCAGTTCTTC. Translating gives CAISLSGGSYNEQFF.

This clone was detected a few times. The rearrangement joins TRBV11-2 to TRBJ1-1, with unresolved D. CDR1 is SGHAT and CDR2 is FQNNGV in the germline V gene. This CDR3 spans 13 amino acids. V was clipped by 5 bases and J by 1 base, with 8 bases between them. The CDR3 DNA reads as TGTGCCAGCAGCAATCAGCCGAACACTGAAGCTTTCTTT. This sequence encodes CASSNQPNTEAFF.

This clone was detected a few times. The chain couples TRBV7-8 to TRBJ2-1; 7 bases match TRBD2. The germline gives CDR1 SGHVS, CDR2 FQNEAQ. CDR3 length: 13 residues. The V segment lost 5 bases and the J segment 5 bases; nucleotides outside the gene matches: 3. The CDR3 protein is CASSTGLDNEQFF. In DNA form, the CDR3 reads TGTGCCAGCAGCACCGGACTAGACAATGAGCAGTTCTTC.

J is TRBJ2-7 and V is TRBV7-2; 15 bases align to TRBD2. J was trimmed by 5 bases and V by 0 bases; bases with no gene match: 8. The germline CDR1 and CDR2 sequences are SGHTA and FQGNSA. This CDR3 is 18 amino acids long. CDR3 bases: TGTGCCAGCAGCTTAGCGGGACTAGCGGGAGGCCCAGGCGACGAGCAGTACTTC. The encoded protein is CASSLAGLAGGPGDEQYF.

The rearrangement joins TRBV2 to TRBJ1-2; 9 nucleotides align to TRBD1. V gave up 7 bases and J gave up 7 bases; unmatched junction bases: 10. Germline V gene lookup returns CDR1 SNHLY and CDR2 FYNNEI. The CDR3 is 14 residues long. The CDR3 bases are TGTGCCAGCACCGGGCCCGGGACAGGGAGTGGCTACACCTTC. It is translated as CASTGPGTGSGYTF.

This chain connects TRBV5-1 to TRBJ2-7, with D perhaps matching TRBD1 (6 bases). The CDR3 length is 14 residues. The V and J ends lost 2 bases and 0 bases respectively, with 9 bases between them. Germline CDR1 is SGHRS and CDR2 is YFSETQ. The CDR3 loop reads CASSFVTGSYEQYF. In nucleotides, the CDR3 is TGCGCCAGCAGCTTCGTGACAGGCTCCTACGAGCAGTACTTC. Drawing the rest from reference TRBV5-1 and TRBJ2-7, the complete variable domain is KAGVTQTPRYLIKTRGQQVTLSCSPISGHRSVSWYQQTPGQGLQFLFEYFSETQRNKGNFPGRFSGRQFSNSRSEMNVSTLELGDSALYLCASSFVTGSYEQYFGPGTRLTVT.

V gene TRBV5-1 combines with J gene TRBJ2-5, with D possibly matching TRBD2 (6 bases). The CDR3 is 14 amino acids. V was trimmed by 0 bases and J by 5 bases, leaving 11 bases between them. Germline V gives CDR1 SGHRS, CDR2 YFSETQ. CDR3 DNA sequence: TGCGCCAGCAGCTTGGATGCGGGATCCGAGACCCAGTACTTC. Protein product: CASSLDAGSETQYF.

J is TRBJ2-3 and V is TRBV10-3, with unresolved D. V was trimmed by 2 bases and J by 3 bases, leaving 6 bases between them. The CDR3 runs to 13 residues. Germline lookup yields CDR1 ENHRY and CDR2 SYGVKD. The CDR3 region has the DNA TGTGCCATCAGTGAGAGGATGACAGATACGCAGTATTTT. Protein sequence: CAISERMTDTQYF.